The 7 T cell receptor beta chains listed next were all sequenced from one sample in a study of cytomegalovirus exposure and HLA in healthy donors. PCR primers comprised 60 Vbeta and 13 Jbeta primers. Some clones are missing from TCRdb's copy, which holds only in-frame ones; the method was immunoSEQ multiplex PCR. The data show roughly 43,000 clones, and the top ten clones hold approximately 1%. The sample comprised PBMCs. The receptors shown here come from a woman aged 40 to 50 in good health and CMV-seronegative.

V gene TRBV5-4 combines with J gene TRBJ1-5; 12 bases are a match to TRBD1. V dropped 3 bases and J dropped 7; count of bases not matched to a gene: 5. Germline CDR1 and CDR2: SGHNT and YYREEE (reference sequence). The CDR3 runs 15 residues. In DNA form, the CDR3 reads TGTGCCAGCAGCTCCGGGACAGGGGGCAGCCAGCCCCAGCATTTT. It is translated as CASSSGTGGSQPQHF. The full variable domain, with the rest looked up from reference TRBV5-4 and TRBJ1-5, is ETGVTQSPTHLIKTRGQQVTLRCSSQSGHNTVSWYQQALGQGPQFIFQYYREEENGRGNFPPRFSGLQFPNYSSELNVNALELDDSALYLCASSSGTGGSQPQHFGDGTRLSIL.

The CDR3 bases are TGTGCCAGCAGTACTGACAGGGTAGGCACTGAAGCTTTCTTT. It specifies CASSTDRVGTEAFF. The chain couples TRBV6-6 to TRBJ1-1, with 7 bases aligning to TRBD1. The trim removed 5 bases at V and 4 bases at J, leaving 7 bases unmatched. The CDR3 covers 14 residues. Germline CDR1 MNHNY, CDR2 SVGAGI (reference sequence).

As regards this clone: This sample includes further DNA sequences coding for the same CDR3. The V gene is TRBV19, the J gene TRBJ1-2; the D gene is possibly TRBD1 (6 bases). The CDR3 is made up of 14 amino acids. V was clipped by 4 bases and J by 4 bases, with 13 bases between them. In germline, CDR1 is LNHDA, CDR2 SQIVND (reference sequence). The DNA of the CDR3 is TGTGCCAGTAGTAGAGGAACAGGGCTCTATGGCTACACCTTC. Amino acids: CASSRGTGLYGYTF.

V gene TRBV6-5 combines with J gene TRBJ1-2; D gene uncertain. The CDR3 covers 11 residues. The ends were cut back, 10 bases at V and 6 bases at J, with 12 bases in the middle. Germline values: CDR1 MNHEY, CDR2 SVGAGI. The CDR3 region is CATRSLNGYTF. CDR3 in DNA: TGTGCCACCCGAAGCTTAAATGGCTACACCTTC.

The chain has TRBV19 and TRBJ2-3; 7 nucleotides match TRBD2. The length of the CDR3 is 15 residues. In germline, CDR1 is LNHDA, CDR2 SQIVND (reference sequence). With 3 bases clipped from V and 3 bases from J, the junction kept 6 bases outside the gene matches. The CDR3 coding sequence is TGTGCCAGTAGTATCGAAGCGGGAAGAACAGATACGCAGTATTTT. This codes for CASSIEAGRTDTQYF.

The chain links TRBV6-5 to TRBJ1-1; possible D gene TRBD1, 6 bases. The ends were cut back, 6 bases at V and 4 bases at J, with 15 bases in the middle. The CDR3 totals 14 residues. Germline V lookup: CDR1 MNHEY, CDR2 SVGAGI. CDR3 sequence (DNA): TGTGCCAGCAGGGATGACAGGAAGACCACTGAAGCTTTCTTT. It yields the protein CASRDDRKTTEAFF.

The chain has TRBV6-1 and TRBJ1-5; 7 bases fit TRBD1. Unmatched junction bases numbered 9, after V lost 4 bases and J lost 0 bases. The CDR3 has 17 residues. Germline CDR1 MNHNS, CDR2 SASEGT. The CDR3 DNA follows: TGTGCCAGCAGTGTAACATATAGGACAGGTAGCAATCAGCCCCAGCATTTT. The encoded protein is CASSVTYRTGSNQPQHF.